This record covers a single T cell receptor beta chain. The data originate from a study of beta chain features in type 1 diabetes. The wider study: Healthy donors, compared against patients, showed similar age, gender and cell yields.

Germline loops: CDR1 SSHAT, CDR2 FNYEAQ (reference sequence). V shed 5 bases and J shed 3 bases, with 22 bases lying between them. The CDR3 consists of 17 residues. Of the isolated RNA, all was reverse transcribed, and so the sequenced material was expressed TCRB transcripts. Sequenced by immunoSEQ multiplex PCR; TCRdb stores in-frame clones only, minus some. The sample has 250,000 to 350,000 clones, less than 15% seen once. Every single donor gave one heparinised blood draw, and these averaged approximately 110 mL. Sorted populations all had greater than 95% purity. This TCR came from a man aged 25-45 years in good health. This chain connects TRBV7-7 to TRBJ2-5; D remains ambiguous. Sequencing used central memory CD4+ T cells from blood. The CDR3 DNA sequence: TGTGCCAGCAGCCGCGTGTCCTCCGGTGTGGCTAAAGAGACCCAGTACTTC. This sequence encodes CASSRVSSGVAKETQYF.